This TCR beta chain was observed in a study of T cell responses to AZD1222 COVID-19 vaccine. Study-wide points: Increases in Spike-specific TCR breadth and depth were seen after two AZD1222 doses. At baseline, seropositivity was found in only a handful of AZD1222 recipients. Females outnumbered males among donors, who were mostly white British; clonal diversity was possibly underestimated.

As for this clone: Its antigen is unknown.

TCRdb's copy holds only in-frame clones and misses some; the assay was immunoSEQ multiplex PCR. Of 100,000 to 150,000 clones detected, 90% appear once; the ten largest clones hold about 4.1%. This CDR3 region has 13 residues. The germline V gene encodes CDR1 KGHDR and CDR2 SFDVKD. V was trimmed by 4 bases and J by 6 bases, leaving 10 bases between them. V is TRBV24-1 and J is TRBJ2-3; D unresolved. The TCR sequence derives from an adult in good health. The sample here was peripheral blood, taken on day 0 of MenACWY control vaccination. CDR3 in DNA: TGTGCCACCAGTGACTACCACGAGGATACGCAGTATTTT. Translation: CATSDYHEDTQYF.